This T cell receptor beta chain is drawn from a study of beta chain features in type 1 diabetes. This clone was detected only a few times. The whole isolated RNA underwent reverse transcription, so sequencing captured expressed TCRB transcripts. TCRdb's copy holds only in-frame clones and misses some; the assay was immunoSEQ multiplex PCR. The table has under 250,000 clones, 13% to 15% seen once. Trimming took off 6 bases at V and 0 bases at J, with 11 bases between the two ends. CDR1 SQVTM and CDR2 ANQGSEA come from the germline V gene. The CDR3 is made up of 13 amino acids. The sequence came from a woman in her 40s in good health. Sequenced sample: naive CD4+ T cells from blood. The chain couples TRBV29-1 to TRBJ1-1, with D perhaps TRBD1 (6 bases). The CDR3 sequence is CSVIGQLNTEAFF. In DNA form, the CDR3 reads TGCAGCGTGATAGGACAGCTGAACACTGAAGCTTTCTTT.